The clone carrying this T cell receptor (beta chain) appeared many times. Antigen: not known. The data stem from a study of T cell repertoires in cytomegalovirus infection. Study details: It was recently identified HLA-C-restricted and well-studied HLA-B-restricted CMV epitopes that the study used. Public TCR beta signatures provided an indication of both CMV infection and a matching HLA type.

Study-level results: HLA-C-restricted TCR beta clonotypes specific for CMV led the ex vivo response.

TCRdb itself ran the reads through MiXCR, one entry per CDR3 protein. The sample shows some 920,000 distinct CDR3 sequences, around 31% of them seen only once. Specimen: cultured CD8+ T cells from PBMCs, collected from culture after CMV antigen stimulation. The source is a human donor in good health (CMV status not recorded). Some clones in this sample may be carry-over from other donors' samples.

The CDR3: CASSQDSFSRGQPQHF. The CDR3 DNA follows: TGCGCCAGCAGCCAAGACTCATTTTCTCGCGGTCAGCCCCAGCATTTT. The V gene is TRBV4-3, the J gene TRBJ1-5; D is undetermined. Germline V gene data show CDR1 as LGHNA and CDR2 as YSLEER. V lost 0 bases, J lost 6 bases, and 15 bases lay in between. CDR3 length: 16 residues.